This T cell receptor (beta chain) was sequenced for a study of shared clonotypes between healthy human individuals. The CDR3 sequence is 17 residues long. CDR1 is LGHNA, CDR2 YNFKEQ, per germline. V lost 0 bases and J lost 3; bases outside the gene matches: 8. TCRdb keeps only in-frame clones here, not all; method: immunoSEQ multiplex PCR. The sample includes 550,000 to 800,000 clones, about nine tenths seen only once; the top ten take about a third. The receptor was isolated from a man younger than 35 in good health. Some clones in this sample may be carry-over from other donors' samples. V gene TRBV4-2 combines with J gene TRBJ2-7; 10 bases line up with TRBD2. Sequencing was done on a sample of memory CD8+ T cells from PBMCs. The subset denotes: CD45RO+ cells pooled with CCR7-negative TemRA cells. CDR3 loop: CASSQDQQLAGYYEQYF. The DNA of the CDR3 is TGTGCCAGCAGCCAAGATCAGCAACTAGCGGGGTACTACGAGCAGTACTTC.